This T cell receptor (beta chain) was retrieved from a study of T cell responses to AZD1222 COVID-19 vaccine. Study-level results: The study identified only six AZD1222 recipients as seropositive at baseline. Donors were chiefly white British, with a greater number of females, and clonal diversity was perhaps underestimated.

Between the trimmed V and J ends, which lost 6 bases and 1 base, there was a span of 9 bases. Germline assignment: CDR1 SGHVS and CDR2 FQNEAQ. This CDR3 spans 13 amino acids. About this clone: Its antigen is undetermined.

TCRdb's copy holds only in-frame clones and misses some; the assay was immunoSEQ multiplex PCR. The sample shows around 140,000 clones, 88% of them seen only once. The rearrangement links TRBV7-8 to TRBJ1-1, with no clear D. Sequencing was performed on peripheral blood, taken 28 days after the second dose of the MenACWY control vaccine. This clonotype originated in an adult who received the MenACWY meningococcal vaccine as a control. CDR3 sequence reads: CASRFAGNTEAFF. The DNA for the CDR3 is TGTGCCAGCAGATTCGCGGGGAACACTGAAGCTTTCTTT.